This entry lists 28 T cell receptor beta chains sequenced from one sample in a study of blood T cell repertoires in COVID-19. Sequencing used immunoSEQ multiplex PCR; TCRdb keeps in-frame clones, though not all of them. The data hold around 620,000 clones, with about 90% observed a single time. Sequencing was carried out using peripheral blood. Every receptor here comes from a woman aged 18-30 years with acute or convalescent COVID-19.

This clone has a single count. The chain uses TRBV19 and TRBJ2-7; tentatively, D is TRBD2 (5 bases). This CDR3 has 14 amino acids. The V and J ends lost 7 bases and 0 bases respectively, with 13 bases between them. CDR1 and CDR2 (germline): LNHDA, SQIVND (reference sequence). CDR3 in DNA: TGTGCCAGTATTAAGGGAGCTAGCTCCTACGAGCAGTACTTC. Its translation: CASIKGASSYEQYF.

The chain couples TRBV29-1 to TRBJ1-2; D is uncertain. The CDR3 extends over 13 amino acids. Trimming took off 3 bases at V and 1 base at J, with 9 bases between the two ends. CDR1 and CDR2 (germline): SQVTM, ANQGSEA. For the CDR3, the DNA is TGCAGCGTTGAGGCCCCCTTTAACTATGGCTACACCTTC. Protein sequence: CSVEAPFNYGYTF.

The rearrangement uses TRBV27 and TRBJ2-7, with TRBD1 identical over 8 bases. V shed 5 bases, J shed 1 base, and the junction held 4 bases outside the gene matches. The CDR3 extends over 14 amino acids. Germline CDR1 reads MNHEY; CDR2 reads SMNVEV (reference sequence). The DNA of the CDR3 is TGTGCCAGCAGTCCAGGGGGCGCGTCCTACGAGCAGTACTTC. Protein sequence: CASSPGGASYEQYF.

This clone came up once. This rearrangement joins TRBV3-1 (or the pseudogene TRBV3-2) to TRBJ2-5, with D unresolved. The V gene lost 2 bases and the J gene lost 2 bases, with 9 bases spanning the gap. This CDR3 comprises 14 residues. CDR1 is LGHDT and CDR2 is YNNKEL in the germline V gene (reference sequence). Here the CDR3 DNA reads TGTGCCAGCAGCCAACCGGGTATGCAAGAGACCCAGTACTTC. Translation gives CASSQPGMQETQYF.

The rearrangement joins TRBV5-6 to TRBJ1-6, with no clear D. The length of the CDR3 is 14 residues. Germline V gene data show CDR1 as SGHDT and CDR2 as YYEEEE. Trimming took 4 bases from V and 10 from J, leaving 15 bases between them. Here the CDR3 DNA reads TGTGCCAGCAGCCCCAGTACTGGGCGCTCACCCCTCCACTTT. As protein: CASSPSTGRSPLHF.

This chain joins TRBV11-2 and TRBJ2-7; 7 bases map to TRBD1. Germline CDR1 SGHAT, CDR2 FQNNGV. The J segment lost 9 bases and the V segment lost 6 bases, leaving 23 bases of the junction unmatched. CDR3 length: 17 residues. The CDR3 DNA is TGTGCCAGCAGTTTACTCCATGACAGGGATTACCCCCTCGGGCAGTACTTC. Translated, it gives CASSLLHDRDYPLGQYF.

This rearrangement joins TRBV5-4 to TRBJ2-7; a weak D match, TRBD1 (6 bases). The V end was cut by 3 bases, the J end by 6 bases, with 13 bases between. This CDR3 comprises 13 residues. Germline CDR1 is SGHNT and CDR2 is YYREEE (reference sequence). CDR3 amino acids: CASSSSGDTEQYF. DNA for the CDR3: TGTGCCAGCAGCTCCTCAGGGGATACCGAGCAGTACTTC.

The gene calls are TRBV9 and TRBJ1-2; D not resolved. CDR3 length equals 11 residues. Germline V gives CDR1 SGDLS, CDR2 YYNGEE. V lost 6 bases and J lost 6, with 9 bases in between. The CDR3, as DNA: TGTGCCAGCAAGAGTCGGGATGGCTACACCTTC. Translation gives CASKSRDGYTF. The full variable domain, its missing parts supplied by reference TRBV9 and TRBJ1-2, is DSGVTQTPKHLITATGQRVTLRCSPRSGDLSVYWYQQSLDQGLQFLIQYYNGEERAKGNILERFSAQQFPDLHSELNLSSLELGDSALYFCASKSRDGYTFGSGTRLTVV.

The rearrangement links TRBV2 to TRBJ1-1; TRBD1 matches at 7 bases. V trimming: 3 bases; J trimming: 1 base; junction bases outside the gene matches: 8. The CDR3 has 16 residues. CDR1 is SNHLY and CDR2 is FYNNEI in the germline V gene. CDR3 sequence (DNA): TGTGCCAGCAGTGAGGCAACAGGGGCCCCGAACACTGAAGCTTTCTTT. The encoded protein is CASSEATGAPNTEAFF. Together with reference TRBV2 and TRBJ1-1, the CDR3 gives the full variable domain: EPEVTQTPSHQVTQMGQEVILRCVPISNHLYFYWYRQILGQKVEFLVSFYNNEISEKSEIFDDQFSVERPDGSNFTLKIRSTKLEDSAMYFCASSEATGAPNTEAFFGQGTRLTVV.

V gene TRBV5-6 combines with J gene TRBJ2-7; no definite D call. The germline V gene encodes CDR1 SGHDT and CDR2 YYEEEE. V was clipped by 6 bases and J by 5 bases, with 12 bases between them. CDR3 length: 12 amino acids. CDR3 DNA sequence: TGTGCCAGCAAATCCTTATCCCACGAGCAGTACTTC. Translated: CASKSLSHEQYF.

CDR3 protein: CASSQLSKYEQYF. The CDR3 DNA sequence: TGTGCCAGCAGCCAACTATCTAAGTACGAGCAGTACTTC. The chain recombines TRBV3-1 (or the pseudogene TRBV3-2) with TRBJ2-7; D unclear. V shed 2 bases and J shed 4 bases, with 9 bases lying between them. Germline V CDR1 and CDR2: LGHDT, YNNKEL (reference sequence). This CDR3 contains 13 residues.

V is TRBV5-6 and J is TRBJ2-2, with 7 bases lining up with TRBD2. The CDR3 loop spans 13 amino acids. Germline-derived CDR1 and CDR2 are SGHDT and YYEEEE. V dropped 4 bases and J dropped 5; count of bases not matched to a gene: 2. The CDR3 DNA follows: TGTGCCAGCAGCCTCGGGGGGACCGGGGAGCTGTTTTTT. As protein: CASSLGGTGELFF. The full variable domain, in which reference TRBV5-6 and TRBJ2-2 provide the parts outside the CDR3, is DAGVTQSPTHLIKTRGQQVTLRCSPKSGHDTVSWYQQALGQGPQFIFQYYEEEERQRGNFPDRFSGHQFPNYSSELNVNALLLGDSALYLCASSLGGTGELFFGEGSRLTVL.

The chain joins TRBV7-9 to TRBJ2-1, with TRBD2 matching over 11 bases. This CDR3 has 18 amino acids. The junction had 10 bases not matched to a gene; V was cut back by 2 bases and J by 4 bases. Per germline, CDR1 SEHNR and CDR2 FQNEAQ (reference sequence). The CDR3 reads CASSLKSWGLADYNEQFF. CDR3 in DNA: TGTGCCAGCAGCTTAAAAAGTTGGGGACTAGCGGATTACAATGAGCAGTTCTTC.

The chain couples TRBV19 to TRBJ1-4; TRBD1 matches 9 bases. Germline CDR1 LNHDA, CDR2 SQIVND (reference sequence). V lost 4 bases and J lost 14; bases outside the gene matches: 11. This CDR3 is built from 14 residues. CDR3 protein: CASSTGTGIRVLFF. In nucleotides, the CDR3 is TGTGCCAGTAGTACCGGGACAGGGATCCGAGTCCTGTTTTTT.

This clone was seen more than once but under ten times. The J gene is TRBJ1-2, the V gene TRBV9, with a possible D match to TRBD1 (6 bases). Trimming took off 5 bases at V and 0 bases at J, with 11 bases between the two ends. Germline values: CDR1 SGDLS, CDR2 YYNGEE. The length of the CDR3 is 14 residues. The CDR3 here is CASSRTEANYGYTF. DNA of the CDR3: TGTGCCAGCAGTAGGACAGAAGCTAACTATGGCTACACCTTC.

J is TRBJ2-7 and V is TRBV7-9; TRBD1 aligns across 8 bases. This CDR3 contains 15 residues. V gave up 5 bases and J gave up 6 bases; unmatched junction bases: 12. In germline, CDR1 is SEHNR, CDR2 FQNEAQ (reference sequence). This chain's CDR3 is CASSRTGGSRSEQYF. DNA of the CDR3: TGTGCCAGCAGCCGAACAGGGGGTTCTCGTAGCGAGCAGTACTTC.

V gene TRBV2 combines with J gene TRBJ1-5; maybe TRBD1 (5 bases). The V gene lost 4 bases and the J gene lost 9 bases, with 19 bases spanning the gap. The CDR3 sequence is 15 residues long. Germline assignment: CDR1 SNHLY and CDR2 FYNNEI. The DNA of the CDR3 is TGTGCCAGCAGTGGACTAGAGGACACCCGTTCGCCCCAGCATTTT. Translation gives CASSGLEDTRSPQHF.

The chain employs TRBV24-1 and TRBJ1-3, with D perhaps TRBD1 (5 bases). CDR3 length equals 15 residues. The germline CDR1 and CDR2 sequences are KGHDR and SFDVKD. Trimming pared 4 bases from V and 1 base from J, leaving 10 bases between. The CDR3 reads CATSEGATSGNTIYF. In DNA, the CDR3 is TGTGCCACCAGTGAAGGGGCTACTTCTGGAAACACCATATATTTT.

The V and J genes are TRBV19 and TRBJ1-2; 7 positions match TRBD1. CDR3 length equals 17 residues. Unmatched junction bases numbered 12, after V lost 5 bases and J lost 0 bases. In germline, CDR1 is LNHDA, CDR2 SQIVND (reference sequence). The CDR3 DNA reads as TGTGCCAGTAGTCGCCTAGATCTCGACAGGGCTAACTATGGCTACACCTTC. It is translated as CASSRLDLDRANYGYTF. Full variable domain (outside the CDR3, taken from reference TRBV19 and TRBJ1-2): DGGITQSPKYLFRKEGQNVTLSCEQNLNHDAMYWYRQDPGQGLRLIYYSQIVNDFQKGDIAEGYSVSREKKESFPLTVTSAQKNPTAFYLCASSRLDLDRANYGYTFGSGTRLTVV.

V and J are TRBV7-7 and TRBJ2-7; no reliable D call. This CDR3 has 13 amino acids. The V gene's germline CDR1 is SSHAT and CDR2 FNYEAQ (reference sequence). V lost 1 base and J 5 bases, leaving 9 bases between the germline ends. CDR3 loop: CASSLGATHEQYF. CDR3 DNA: TGTGCCAGCAGCTTAGGGGCTACCCACGAGCAGTACTTC. Full variable domain (remainder filled in from reference TRBV7-7 and TRBJ2-7): GAGVSQSPRYKVTKRGQDVTLRCDPISSHATLYWYQQALGQGPEFLTYFNYEAQPDKSGLPSDRFSAERPEGSISTLTIQRTEQRDSAMYRCASSLGATHEQYFGPGTRLTVT.

This chain connects TRBV29-1 to TRBJ1-2; D gene unclear. Trimming left V 3 bases short and J 1 base short, with 9 bases between. CDR3 length: 13 residues. Germline values: CDR1 SQVTM, CDR2 ANQGSEA. The chain's CDR3 is CSVEVAGNYGYTF. The CDR3 DNA sequence: TGCAGCGTTGAGGTAGCGGGTAACTATGGCTACACCTTC.

This clone has just a few counts. The chain is built from TRBV12-3 or TRBV12-4 and TRBJ1-2; no definite D call. This CDR3 is 12 amino acids long. V was pared by 7 bases and J by 2 bases, with 8 bases between. The chain's CDR3 is CASTFLNYGYTF. DNA of the CDR3: TGTGCCAGCACCTTCCTGAACTATGGCTACACCTTC.

This clone has only one observation. The chain couples TRBV27 to TRBJ1-2, with D possibly being TRBD1 (6 bases). Trimming cost V 0 bases and J 7 bases, with 18 bases left between them. This CDR3 contains 16 residues. The germline V gene encodes CDR1 MNHEY and CDR2 SMNVEV (reference sequence). In DNA form, the CDR3 reads TGTGCCAGCAGTTTATCAGGGCAGGGGATTCTCTCTGGCTACACCTTC. This encodes CASSLSGQGILSGYTF.

This clone was observed once. The chain employs TRBV15 and TRBJ2-7; unclear D gene. CDR3 length: 11 amino acids. Germline V gene sequence: CDR1 LNHNV, CDR2 YYDKDF (reference sequence). V gave up 4 bases and J gave up 4 bases, with 5 bases separating them. The DNA of the CDR3 is TGTGCCACCAGCACTAATTACGAGCAGTACTTC. Amino acids: CATSTNYEQYF.

The chain couples TRBV5-1 to TRBJ1-2; 8 bases are a match to TRBD1. CDR1 and CDR2 from the germline V gene are SGHRS and YFSETQ. V lost 2 bases and J lost 6; bases outside the gene matches: 3. CDR3 length: 13 residues. The DNA of the CDR3 is TGCGCCAGCAGCTTTGCAGGGGGCGATGGCTACACCTTC. Protein product: CASSFAGGDGYTF.

For the CDR3, the DNA is TGTGCCAGCAGCTTGGGCACTCCTGGAAACACCATATATTTT. This translates into CASSLGTPGNTIYF. The rearrangement uses TRBV7-2 and TRBJ1-3; D unresolved. Germline assignment: CDR1 SGHTA and CDR2 FQGNSA. V was cut by 3 bases and J by 2 bases, with 8 bases left in between. The CDR3 extends over 14 amino acids.

This chain uses TRBV18 with TRBJ1-1; 8 nucleotides line up with TRBD1. Germline loops: CDR1 KGHSH, CDR2 LQKENI. V shed 6 bases, J shed 5 bases, and the junction held 8 bases outside the gene matches. CDR3 length: 14 amino acids. The CDR3 DNA follows: TGTGCCAGCTCTCTTACAGGGGGAAAGACTGAAGCTTTCTTT. Amino acid sequence: CASSLTGGKTEAFF.

CDR3 nucleotide sequence: TGTGCCAGTAGTATTTTCTCGGGGATTGGTTTAGACGAGCAGTACTTC. It yields the protein CASSIFSGIGLDEQYF. The chain carries TRBV19 and TRBJ2-7, with D maybe TRBD2 (5 bases). Germline CDR1 reads LNHDA; CDR2 reads SQIVND (reference sequence). V was clipped by 3 bases and J by 5 bases, with 20 bases between them. The CDR3 has 16 residues.